This T cell receptor (beta chain) was observed in a study of preoperative IRX-2 immunotherapy in early breast cancer. Losses at the gene ends were 4 bases for V and 8 bases for J; bases not matched to a gene: 7. CDR3 length: 14 amino acids. CDR1 is SSHAT, CDR2 FNYEAQ, per germline (reference sequence). Generated by immunoSEQ multiplex PCR, the TCRdb table keeps only in-frame clones and is missing some. The data show roughly 34,000 clones, about 90% seen once. The treatment was: preoperative locoregional IRX-2 cytokine immunotherapy. This phase Ib study tested locoregional IRX-2 cytokine immunotherapy given before surgery.

The sample here was tumor tissue, taken after IRX-2 immunotherapy. V and J are TRBV7-7 and TRBJ1-2; 10 nucleotides agree with TRBD1. The TCR comes from a human donor with breast cancer. The CDR3 loop is CASSSTGGAEGYTF. CDR3 coding DNA: TGTGCCAGCAGCTCGACAGGGGGCGCGGAAGGCTACACCTTC.